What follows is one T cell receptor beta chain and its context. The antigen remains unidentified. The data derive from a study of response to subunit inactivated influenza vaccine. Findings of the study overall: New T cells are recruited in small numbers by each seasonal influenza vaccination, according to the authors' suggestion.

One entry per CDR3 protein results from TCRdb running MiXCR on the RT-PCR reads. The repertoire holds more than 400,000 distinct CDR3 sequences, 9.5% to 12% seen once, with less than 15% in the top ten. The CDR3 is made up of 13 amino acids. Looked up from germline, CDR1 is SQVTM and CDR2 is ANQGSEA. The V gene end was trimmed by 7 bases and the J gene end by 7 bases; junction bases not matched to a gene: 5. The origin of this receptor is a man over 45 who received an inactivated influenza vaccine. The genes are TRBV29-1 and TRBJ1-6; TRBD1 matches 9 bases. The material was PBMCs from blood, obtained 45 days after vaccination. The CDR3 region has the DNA TGCAGCGCGGGGGACAGGGAGAATTCACCCCTCCACTTT. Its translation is CSAGDRENSPLHF.